The next 26 T cell receptor beta chains were all read from a single sample in a study of cytomegalovirus exposure and HLA in healthy donors. Amplification used 60 Vbeta primers and 13 Jbeta primers. TCRdb's copy holds only in-frame clones and misses some; the assay was immunoSEQ multiplex PCR. The sample has some 140,000 clones, around 79% seen once. The sample taken for sequencing was PBMCs. Receptors originate from a man aged 30 to 45 in good health and CMV-seropositive.

This clone was recorded only once. The V call is TRBV29-1, the J call TRBJ2-1; 13 bases fit TRBD2. Germline V gene lookup returns CDR1 SQVTM and CDR2 ANQGSEA. With 7 bases clipped from V and 6 bases from J, the junction kept 0 bases outside the gene matches. The CDR3 length is 12 residues. The CDR3 reads CSGTSGSNEQFF. CDR3 in DNA: TGCAGCGGGACTAGCGGGAGCAATGAGCAGTTCTTC.

This chain joins TRBV7-9 and TRBJ2-7; TRBD2 might be the D (5 bases). Germline values: CDR1 SEHNR, CDR2 FQNEAQ (reference sequence). V was cut by 5 bases and J by 7 bases, with 21 bases left in between. The CDR3 runs 15 residues. CDR3 residues: CASSRTEGPTGEQYF. In DNA form, the CDR3 reads TGTGCCAGCAGCCGTACTGAAGGCCCCACGGGAGAGCAGTACTTC.

J is TRBJ1-4 and V is TRBV5-8, with D possibly being TRBD1 (5 bases). Germline V lookup: CDR1 SGHTS, CDR2 YDEGEE. The CDR3 covers 14 residues. V shed 0 bases and J shed 4 bases, with 7 bases lying between them. The CDR3 coding sequence is TGTGCCAGCAGCTTGGGACAGAATAATGAAAAACTGTTTTTT. Its translation is CASSLGQNNEKLFF.

This chain connects TRBV9 to TRBJ2-5; 12 bases are shared with TRBD2. This CDR3 is built from 18 residues. The J segment lost 2 bases and the V segment lost 4 bases, leaving 12 bases of the junction unmatched. The V gene's germline CDR1 is SGDLS and CDR2 YYNGEE. The CDR3 loop is CASSFGTSGPGGQETQYF. In DNA form, the CDR3 reads TGTGCCAGCAGCTTCGGGACTAGCGGGCCTGGGGGTCAAGAGACCCAGTACTTC.

The chain combines TRBV28 with TRBJ1-2; perhaps TRBD1 as D (5 bases). The V gene lost 8 bases and the J gene lost 0 bases, with 13 bases spanning the gap. This CDR3 is 14 amino acids long. Germline values: CDR1 MDHEN, CDR2 SYDVKM. This CDR3 is CASPSGGSNYGYTF. For the CDR3, the DNA is TGTGCCAGCCCCTCGGGGGGATCTAACTATGGCTACACCTTC.

The chain employs TRBV5-5 and TRBJ1-5; TRBD1 matches 9 bases. V dropped 4 bases and J dropped 3; count of bases not matched to a gene: 2. Germline V CDR1 and CDR2: SGHKS, YYEKEE (reference sequence). The CDR3 has 14 residues. This CDR3 is CASSPQGANQPQHF. CDR3 DNA sequence: TGTGCCAGCAGCCCACAGGGGGCCAATCAGCCCCAGCATTTT. The full variable domain, rest sourced from reference TRBV5-5 and TRBJ1-5, is DAGVTQSPTHLIKTRGQQVTLRCSPISGHKSVSWYQQVLGQGPQFIFQYYEKEERGRGNFPDRFSARQFPNYSSELNVNALLLGDSALYLCASSPQGANQPQHFGDGTRLSIL.

The chain joins TRBV7-2 to TRBJ1-1, with a weak D call TRBD1 (6 bases). Trimming stripped 3 bases from V and 4 bases from J, with 12 bases between. This CDR3 comprises 14 residues. Germline-derived CDR1 and CDR2 are SGHTA and FQGNSA. CDR3 amino acids: CASSFQGGATEAFF. CDR3 sequence (DNA): TGTGCCAGCAGCTTTCAAGGGGGAGCCACTGAAGCTTTCTTT.

The chain is built from TRBV15 and TRBJ2-1; D is uncertain. Per the germline V gene, CDR1 is LNHNV and CDR2 is YYDKDF (reference sequence). The CDR3 runs to 15 residues. The germline V and J ends were trimmed by 4 bases and 0 bases, with 10 bases remaining between them. In DNA form, the CDR3 reads TGTGCCACCAGCACCCCGGAGAGCTCCTACAATGAGCAGTTCTTC. This gives the protein CATSTPESSYNEQFF.

The V and J genes are TRBV4-2 and TRBJ1-2, with TRBD1 identical over 12 bases. The CDR3 totals 17 residues. Trimming took 0 bases from V and 4 from J; bases not matched to a gene: 6. In germline, CDR1 is LGHNA, CDR2 YNFKEQ. The DNA of the CDR3 is TGTGCCAGCAGCCAAGACAGCGGGACAGGGGGCTTCTATGGCTACACCTTC. Protein product: CASSQDSGTGGFYGYTF.

The V and J genes are TRBV28 and TRBJ2-7; 9 bases line up with TRBD2. CDR3 length equals 13 residues. Germline lookup yields CDR1 MDHEN and CDR2 SYDVKM. Trimming cost V 8 bases and J 2 bases; bases outside gene matches: 4. The CDR3 region has the DNA TGTGCCAGCCATAGCGGGAGCGCCTACGAGCAGTACTTC. Amino acids: CASHSGSAYEQYF.

The chain recombines TRBV4-3 with TRBJ1-1; 9 bases are a match to TRBD1. V gave up 1 base and J gave up 6 bases; unmatched junction bases: 9. Germline values: CDR1 LGHNA, CDR2 YSLEER. The CDR3 has 16 amino acids. Here the CDR3 reads CASSQVRDRVKSEAFF. The CDR3, as DNA: TGCGCCAGCAGCCAAGTTCGGGACAGGGTAAAATCTGAAGCTTTCTTT.

The rearrangement links TRBV21-1 to TRBJ1-3; the D call in the table, TRBD1, was not verified against the DNA. TRBV21-1 is a listed pseudogene. The CDR3 is 16 residues long. Written as DNA, the CDR3 is TGTGCCAGCAGCAAAAAAACAGGGGCCCCTGGAAACACCATATATTTT. It is translated as CASSKKTGAPGNTIYF.

CDR3 loop: CASSPGTSGSNEQFF. In DNA form, the CDR3 reads TGTGCCAGTAGTCCTGGGACTAGCGGGAGCAATGAGCAGTTCTTC. The genes are TRBV19 and TRBJ2-1; 14 bases line up with TRBD2. CDR1 is LNHDA, CDR2 SQIVND, per germline (reference sequence). The CDR3 loop spans 15 amino acids. V dropped 5 bases and J dropped 6; count of bases not matched to a gene: 3.

This chain joins TRBV5-1 and TRBJ1-2; no clear D gene. Germline V gene sequence: CDR1 SGHRS, CDR2 YFSETQ. The CDR3 runs to 16 residues. V lost 0 bases to trimming and J lost 2 bases, with 14 bases between them. CDR3 residues: CASSLAAGRTNYGYTF. In DNA form, the CDR3 reads TGCGCCAGCAGCTTGGCGGCGGGAAGAACGAACTATGGCTACACCTTC.

The chain carries TRBV7-9 and TRBJ2-1; D not resolved. There are 11 residues in the CDR3. Germline CDR1 reads SEHNR; CDR2 reads FQNEAQ (reference sequence). Trimming left V 2 bases short and J 7 bases short, with 3 bases between. The CDR3 DNA reads as TGTGCCAGCAGCTTACCGAATGAGCAGTTCTTC. Translating it yields CASSLPNEQFF.

The rearrangement links TRBV7-3 to TRBJ1-1; TRBD1 matches at 7 bases. The CDR3 is made up of 13 amino acids. Unmatched junction bases numbered 0, after V lost 2 bases and J lost 3 bases. CDR1 and CDR2 from the germline V gene are SGHTA and FQGTGA. The CDR3 bases are TGTGCCAGCAGCTTAGACAGGGACACTGAAGCTTTCTTT. This encodes CASSLDRDTEAFF.

The rearrangement links TRBV29-1 to TRBJ2-1; TRBD1 matches 9 bases. This CDR3 region has 16 residues. V shed 7 bases and J 4 bases; nucleotides not matched to a gene: 14. Germline assignment: CDR1 SQVTM and CDR2 ANQGSEA. This CDR3 reads CSAKGTGNDQYNEQFF. For the CDR3, the DNA is TGCAGCGCCAAAGGGACAGGGAATGACCAATACAATGAGCAGTTCTTC.

V and J are TRBV14 and TRBJ2-7; 10 nucleotides line up with TRBD1. V lost 4 bases to trimming and J lost 2 bases; unmatched junction nucleotides: 2. This CDR3 spans 14 amino acids. Per the germline V gene, CDR1 is SGHDN and CDR2 is FVKESK. CDR3: CASSRTGGAYEQYF. In DNA, the CDR3 is TGTGCCAGCAGCCGGACAGGGGGTGCCTACGAGCAGTACTTC.

This chain connects TRBV2 to TRBJ2-3; 9 nucleotides line up with TRBD1. CDR3 length equals 16 residues. Germline trimming cut 5 bases from V and 4 bases from J; bases unmatched to any gene: 10. CDR1 is SNHLY and CDR2 is FYNNEI in the germline V gene. Here the CDR3 reads CASSNPGTGLADTQYF. CDR3 in DNA: TGTGCCAGCAGTAACCCCGGGACAGGGCTCGCAGATACGCAGTATTTT.

The chain combines TRBV6-1 with TRBJ1-2, with 11 bases fitting TRBD1. V lost 6 bases to trimming and J lost 2 bases; unmatched junction nucleotides: 2. The CDR3 runs to 14 residues. CDR1 is MNHNS and CDR2 is SASEGT in the germline V gene. The CDR3 spells CASRGDRGNYGYTF. The CDR3 bases are TGTGCCAGCAGGGGGGACAGGGGGAACTATGGCTACACCTTC.

The J gene is TRBJ2-7, the V gene TRBV27; TRBD1 is a possible D gene (5 bases). Germline V CDR1 and CDR2: MNHEY, SMNVEV (reference sequence). V lost 7 bases and J 2 bases, leaving 18 bases between the germline ends. CDR3 length equals 15 residues. The CDR3 here is CASKARFREAYEQYF. CDR3 DNA sequence: TGTGCCAGCAAGGCTAGATTCAGGGAAGCCTACGAGCAGTACTTC.

This chain links TRBV19 with TRBJ1-2; no clear D. The CDR3 is 14 amino acids. CDR1 LNHDA and CDR2 SQIVND come from the germline V gene (reference sequence). V lost 7 bases to trimming and J lost 3 bases, with 15 bases between them. CDR3 region: CASIGMRADYGYTF. CDR3 nucleotide sequence: TGTGCCAGTATCGGCATGAGGGCTGACTATGGCTACACCTTC.

The rearrangement uses TRBV7-2 and TRBJ1-1; D might be TRBD1 (5 bases). Trimming took 5 bases from V and 1 from J, leaving 8 bases between them. The CDR3 has 13 residues. Germline V gene sequence: CDR1 SGHTA, CDR2 FQGNSA. The CDR3 is CASSRGGNTEAFF. DNA for the CDR3: TGTGCCAGCAGCCGGGGGGGGAACACTGAAGCTTTCTTT.

The chain carries TRBV10-3 and TRBJ1-5; 7 nucleotides match TRBD1. This CDR3 region has 13 residues. The V gene's germline CDR1 is ENHRY and CDR2 SYGVKD. V shed 9 bases, J shed 5 bases, and the junction held 7 bases outside the gene matches. The CDR3, as DNA: TGTGCCATAGCCGGGACAGCCGATCAGCCCCAGCATTTT. Amino acid sequence: CAIAGTADQPQHF.

This clone appeared a few times. This sequence joins TRBV18 and TRBJ1-2; possible D gene TRBD1, 6 bases. Germline CDR1 and CDR2: KGHSH and LQKENI. Trimming pared 3 bases from V and 6 bases from J, leaving 14 bases between. The CDR3 sequence is 14 residues long. CDR3 sequence: CASSPDVTGNGYTF. CDR3 DNA: TGTGCCAGCTCACCGGACGTAACAGGGAATGGCTACACCTTC.

This sequence joins TRBV19 and TRBJ2-2, with TRBD1 matching over 10 bases. This CDR3 spans 15 amino acids. Trimming took 5 bases from V and 9 from J; bases not matched to a gene: 9. Germline values: CDR1 LNHDA, CDR2 SQIVND (reference sequence). Here the CDR3 DNA reads TGTGCCAGTAGTGCGACAGGGGGCGCTTTCCGGGAGCTGTTTTTT. It translates to CASSATGGAFRELFF.